The clone carrying this T cell receptor (beta chain) was counted once. These data originate in a study of control samples from healthy donors and cancer patients. Repertoires were generated with immunoSEQ multiplex PCR, while TCRdb's copy carries only in-frame clones and drops some. Of some 160,000 clones listed, 89% are singletons. In germline, CDR1 is SGHRS, CDR2 YFSETQ. The ends were cut back, 7 bases at V and 1 base at J, with 11 bases in the middle. This CDR3 is built from 13 residues. This TCR derives from a man aged 25-45 years in good health. The J gene is TRBJ1-1, the V gene TRBV5-1; D uncertain. Input material: blood. The CDR3 nucleotides read TGCGCCAGCCAACTGCGGGGGAACACTGAAGCTTTCTTT. Amino acids: CASQLRGNTEAFF.